A single sample is the source of the 17 T cell receptor beta chains below, sequenced in a study of CD8 T cells in ankylosing spondylitis. Study-wide points: Roughly eight highly homologous variants formed a TCR beta motif that appeared characteristic of ankylosing spondylitis blood.

TCRdb reprocessed the 5' RACE reads via MiXCR and lists one record per CDR3 protein. The sample includes approximately 220,000 distinct CDR3 sequences, about 16% seen only once; the top ten take about 42%. Their cognate antigens are unknown. Sequencing input: blood, either unsorted or a sorted T cell fraction (not recorded which). These receptors all come from a male donor with ankylosing spondylitis.

There are a few counts of this clonotype. The rearrangement links TRBV11-2 to TRBJ2-7; TRBD2 matches 11 bases. Germline lookup yields CDR1 SGHAT and CDR2 FQNNGV. Trimming removed 4 bases from V and 5 bases from J; junction bases left unmatched: 4. The CDR3 loop spans 14 amino acids. The CDR3: CASSSRLAGNEQYF. The CDR3 nucleotides read TGTGCCAGCAGCTCCCGACTAGCGGGAAACGAGCAGTACTTC.

V usage is TRBV20-1 and J usage is TRBJ2-2, with D tentatively TRBD2 (5 bases). Germline V gene data show CDR1 as DFQATT and CDR2 as SNEGSKA (reference sequence). CDR3 length equals 15 residues. Trimming stripped 6 bases from V and 4 bases from J, with 18 bases between. CDR3: CSAPRAGESTGELFF. In DNA form, the CDR3 reads TGCAGTGCCCCCCGGGCTGGGGAGAGCACCGGGGAGCTGTTTTTT.

A few counts support this clonotype. The chain is built from TRBV7-9 and TRBJ2-3, with D uncertain. The V gene's germline CDR1 is SEHNR and CDR2 FQNEAQ (reference sequence). V shed 4 bases and J shed 0 bases, with 11 bases lying between them. CDR3 length: 15 residues. The CDR3 sequence is CASSSKTPSTDTQYF. For the CDR3, the DNA is TGTGCCAGCAGCTCAAAAACCCCTAGCACAGATACGCAGTATTTT.

This clonotype occurred a few times. The J gene is TRBJ2-4, the V gene TRBV29-1, with TRBD1 matching 9 bases. The length of the CDR3 is 13 residues. Looked up from germline, CDR1 is SQVTM and CDR2 is ANQGSEA. J was trimmed by 8 bases and V by 1 base; bases with no gene match: 3. In DNA form, the CDR3 reads TGCAGCGTTGAAGGGACAGGGGAAGACATTCAGTACTTC. Translated: CSVEGTGEDIQYF.

The table lists this clonotype with a few counts. The chain combines TRBV4-3 with TRBJ2-7, with TRBD1 as a possible D gene (5 bases). Trimming shortened V by 0 bases and J by 1 base, and 13 bases separated the two germline ends. Per the germline V gene, CDR1 is LGHNA and CDR2 is YSLEER. The CDR3 contains 16 residues. The CDR3 here is CASSQDPATVSYEQYF. Here the CDR3 DNA reads TGCGCCAGCAGCCAAGATCCAGCGACAGTATCCTACGAGCAGTACTTC.

This clonotype was counted a few times. This chain connects TRBV7-9 to TRBJ2-4, with D maybe TRBD1 (5 bases). Germline loops: CDR1 SEHNR, CDR2 FQNEAQ (reference sequence). The germline V and J ends were trimmed by 3 bases and 0 bases, with 12 bases remaining between them. This CDR3 spans 16 amino acids. Here the CDR3 reads CASSLGQSLAKNIQYF. The CDR3 DNA sequence: TGTGCCAGCAGCTTGGGGCAGTCCTTAGCCAAAAACATTCAGTACTTC.

In regard to this clonotype: The junction does not match germline at one end; this may be a read error. J is TRBJ2-1 and V is TRBV12-3 or TRBV12-4, with 13 bases fitting TRBD2. The CDR3 length is 17 residues. As DNA, the CDR3 is TGTACCAGCAGCCCCGGACTAGCGGGAGTAGGGTGGAATGAGCAGTTCTTC. It encodes CTSSPGLAGVGWNEQFF.

The V and J genes are TRBV2 and TRBJ1-2, with D unclear. Germline CDR1 reads SNHLY; CDR2 reads FYNNEI. The V and J ends lost 3 bases and 2 bases respectively, with 7 bases between them. This CDR3 has 13 residues. The CDR3 bases are TGTGCCAGCAGTGATCCATTCAACTATGGCTACACCTTC. Translated: CASSDPFNYGYTF.

This sequence joins TRBV6-5 and TRBJ2-5, with a tentative D call TRBD2 (5 bases). Germline loops: CDR1 MNHEY, CDR2 SVGAGI. The ends were cut back, 1 base at V and 5 bases at J, with 14 bases in the middle. This CDR3 is built from 15 residues. This chain's CDR3 is CASSYWVGRTETQYF. DNA for the CDR3: TGTGCCAGCAGTTACTGGGTAGGGAGAACGGAGACCCAGTACTTC.

This clonotype was counted a few times. The chain uses TRBV28 and TRBJ2-1; 11 nucleotides agree with TRBD2. Germline V gene lookup returns CDR1 MDHEN and CDR2 SYDVKM. CDR3 length: 16 residues. V lost 5 bases to trimming and J lost 3 bases; unmatched junction nucleotides: 6. The CDR3 here is CASSLLGLAGYNEQFF. DNA for the CDR3: TGTGCCAGCAGTCTGCTAGGACTAGCGGGCTACAATGAGCAGTTCTTC.

V and J are TRBV12-3 or TRBV12-4 and TRBJ1-3; D unresolved. The length of the CDR3 is 17 residues. V gave up 3 bases and J gave up 0 bases, with 15 bases separating them. CDR3 sequence: CASSFRWEADSGNTIYF. The CDR3, as DNA: TGTGCCAGCAGTTTTAGGTGGGAGGCAGACTCTGGAAACACCATATATTTT.

The chain uses TRBV28 and TRBJ1-2; no definite D call. Per the germline V gene, CDR1 is MDHEN and CDR2 is SYDVKM. Trimming removed 1 base from V and 1 base from J, with 10 bases in between. This CDR3 is built from 15 residues. CDR3 DNA: TGTGCCAGCAGTTTATATATGGACCTTAACTATGGCTACACCTTC. This sequence encodes CASSLYMDLNYGYTF.

This clonotype is judged large. The chain carries TRBV4-3 and TRBJ1-2; D unresolved. V dropped 0 bases and J dropped 0 bases, with 11 bases sitting between them. Germline assignment: CDR1 LGHNA and CDR2 YSLEER. The CDR3 is 16 residues long. The CDR3, as DNA: TGCGCCAGCAGCCAAGATCTAGGATTCACTAACTATGGCTACACCTTC. It codes for CASSQDLGFTNYGYTF.

In its sample, this clonotype was seen many times. V is TRBV12-3 or TRBV12-4 and J is TRBJ2-1; 10 nucleotides agree with TRBD2. J gave up 8 bases and V 3 bases, and 7 bases lay outside the gene matches. This CDR3 has 15 residues. The CDR3 region has the DNA TGTGCCAGCAGTTTCTTTCCAGGGACTAGCGATGAGCAGTTCTTC. It codes for CASSFFPGTSDEQFF.

This sequence joins TRBV5-6 and TRBJ2-6, with D uncertain. The CDR3 is made up of 12 amino acids. V was cut by 5 bases and J by 3 bases, with 3 bases left in between. Germline CDR1 is SGHDT and CDR2 is YYEEEE. Here the CDR3 reads CASSGGANVLTF. The CDR3 coding sequence is TGTGCCAGCAGTGGTGGGGCCAACGTCCTGACTTTC.

This chain links TRBV14 with TRBJ2-5; D unclear. The CDR3 runs to 14 residues. Germline CDR1 and CDR2: SGHDN and FVKESK. V lost 1 base and J 4 bases, leaving 10 bases between the germline ends. The CDR3 protein is CASSQVGVLETQYF. Here the CDR3 DNA reads TGTGCCAGCAGCCAAGTAGGAGTCCTAGAGACCCAGTACTTC.

Here the CDR3 DNA reads TGCAGTGCTTCCGAGGGAGGGCATGTTGAAGCTTTCTTT. Protein sequence: CSASEGGHVEAFF. The chain couples TRBV20-1 to TRBJ1-1; D gene uncertain. The CDR3 covers 13 residues. Germline values: CDR1 DFQATT, CDR2 SNEGSKA (reference sequence). V was clipped by 5 bases and J by 7 bases, with 17 bases between them.